The 5 T cell receptor beta chains in this list originate from one sample, sequenced in a study of cytomegalovirus exposure and HLA in healthy donors listed by TCRdb under 2017. Library preparation used the immunoSEQ multiplex PCR assay. For the multiplex PCR, a mixture combining 60 forward primers for TCR Vbeta segments and 13 reverse primers for TCR Jbeta segments was used. The source is immuneACCESS, and TCRdb retained only in-frame sequences with V and J called. Part of the clones is not carried over; for the studies checked, unresolved V genes explain less than half of this, and the remainder is unexplained. The table for this sample lists 100,000 or so clones; 60% to 80% of them were counted only once. Roughly 6.3% of the sample rests with the top ten. The sample comprised PBMCs. Receptors were obtained from a woman in her 30s in good health and CMV-seronegative.

The V gene is TRBV13, the J gene TRBJ2-3; D is perhaps TRBD2 (7 bases). Germline V gives CDR1 PRHDT, CDR2 FYEKMQ (reference sequence). There are 15 residues in the CDR3. V lost 2 bases to trimming and J lost 4 bases, with 13 bases between them. The CDR3 is CASSLFGGGPDTQYF. The CDR3 nucleotides are TGTGCCAGCAGCTTATTTGGGGGGGGCCCAGATACGCAGTATTTT.

CDR3: CAWSGTSTDTQYF. DNA of the CDR3: TGTGCCTGGAGTGGGACTAGCACAGATACGCAGTATTTT. The chain has TRBV30 and TRBJ2-3, with D tentatively TRBD2 (5 bases). The V gene's germline CDR1 is GTSNPN and CDR2 SVGIG (reference sequence). The V and J ends lost 1 base and 0 bases respectively, with 5 bases between them. The CDR3 is made up of 13 amino acids.

This chain connects TRBV10-1 to TRBJ1-2; D remains unclear. The V end lost 3 bases, the J end lost 4 bases, and 3 bases lay between the germline ends. The CDR3 is 11 residues long. In germline, CDR1 is WNHNN, CDR2 SYGVQD (reference sequence). The CDR3 nucleotides read TGCGCCAGCAGTGACGGCTATGGCTACACCTTC. Its translation: CASSDGYGYTF.

The chain employs TRBV6-5 and TRBJ1-3; no reliable D call. V gave up 6 bases and J gave up 1 base, with 4 bases separating them. This CDR3 has 12 residues. Germline V gene data show CDR1 as MNHEY and CDR2 as SVGAGI. The CDR3 is CASRSSGNTIYF. The CDR3 nucleotides read TGTGCCAGCAGGTCTTCTGGAAACACCATATATTTT.

V and J are TRBV28 and TRBJ2-1, with a tentative D call TRBD2 (5 bases). CDR3 length equals 15 residues. The germline CDR1 and CDR2 sequences are MDHEN and SYDVKM. Trimming took off 3 bases at V and 5 bases at J, with 14 bases between the two ends. CDR3 region: CASSLAGLLNNEQFF. The CDR3 DNA is TGTGCCAGCAGTTTGGCAGGACTCTTAAACAATGAGCAGTTCTTC.